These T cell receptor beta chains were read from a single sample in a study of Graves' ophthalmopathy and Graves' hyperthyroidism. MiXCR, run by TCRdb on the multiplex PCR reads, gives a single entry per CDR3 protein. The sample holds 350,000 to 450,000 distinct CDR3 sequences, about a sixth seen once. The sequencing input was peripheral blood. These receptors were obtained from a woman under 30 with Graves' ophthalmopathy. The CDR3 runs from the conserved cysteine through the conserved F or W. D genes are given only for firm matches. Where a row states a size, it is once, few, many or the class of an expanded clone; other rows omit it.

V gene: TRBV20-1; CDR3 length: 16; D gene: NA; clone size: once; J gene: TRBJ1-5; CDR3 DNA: TGCAGTGCTAGGGACAGTTTGTTTACCTCCAATCAGCCCCAGCATTTT; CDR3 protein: CSARDSLFTSNQPQHF
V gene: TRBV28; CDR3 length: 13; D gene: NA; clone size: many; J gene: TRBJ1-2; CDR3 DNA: TGTGCCAGCAGTCTCCCCGACAGCTATGGCTACACCTTC; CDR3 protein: CASSLPDSYGYTF
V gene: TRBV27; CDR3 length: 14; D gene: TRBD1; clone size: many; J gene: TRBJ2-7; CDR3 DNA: TGTGCCAGCAGTCTACAGGGGGCTGCCTACGAGCAGTACTTC; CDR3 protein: CASSLQGAAYEQYF
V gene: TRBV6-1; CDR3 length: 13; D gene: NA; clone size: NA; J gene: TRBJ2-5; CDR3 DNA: TGTGCCAGCAGAGACAGGTCTGGGGAGACCCAGTACTTC; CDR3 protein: CASRDRSGETQYF
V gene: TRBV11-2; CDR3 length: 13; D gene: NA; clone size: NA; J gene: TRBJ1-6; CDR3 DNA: TGTGCCAGCAGCTCTAGACAGAATTCACCCCCCCACTTT; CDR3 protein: CASSSRQNSPPHF
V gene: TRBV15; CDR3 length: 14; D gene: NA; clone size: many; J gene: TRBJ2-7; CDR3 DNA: TGTGCCACCAGCTCCGGGGCTCTACGGAGCGAGCAGTACTTC; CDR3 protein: CATSSGALRSEQYF
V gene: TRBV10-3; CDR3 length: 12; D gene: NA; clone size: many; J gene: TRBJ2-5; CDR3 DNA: TGTGCCATCAGTGACCAGCAGAAGACCCAGTACTTC; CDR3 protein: CAISDQQKTQYF
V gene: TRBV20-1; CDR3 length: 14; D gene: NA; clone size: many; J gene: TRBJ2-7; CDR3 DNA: TGCAGTGCTAGCGGGTACCCCTTGGACTACGAGCAGTACTTC; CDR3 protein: CSASGYPLDYEQYF
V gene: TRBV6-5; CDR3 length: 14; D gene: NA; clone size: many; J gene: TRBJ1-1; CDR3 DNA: TGTGCCAGCAGTACGAGCGATATGAACACTGAAGCTTTCTTT; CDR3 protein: CASSTSDMNTEAFF
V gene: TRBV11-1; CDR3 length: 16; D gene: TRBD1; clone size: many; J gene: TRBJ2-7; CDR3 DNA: TGTGCCAGCAGCCCCGGACGGACAGGGTCCCCCTACGAGCAGTACTTC; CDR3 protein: CASSPGRTGSPYEQYF
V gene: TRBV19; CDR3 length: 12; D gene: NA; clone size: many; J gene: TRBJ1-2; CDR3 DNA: TGTGCCAGTAGTAGGCGGGGAAATGGCTACACCTTC; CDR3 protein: CASSRRGNGYTF
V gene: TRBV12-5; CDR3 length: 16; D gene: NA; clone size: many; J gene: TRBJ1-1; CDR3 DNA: TGTGCTAGTGGTTTGGTACTTGGGGGAGGGGACACTGAAGCTTTCTTT; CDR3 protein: CASGLVLGGGDTEAFF
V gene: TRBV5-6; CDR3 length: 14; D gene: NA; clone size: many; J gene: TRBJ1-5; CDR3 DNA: TGTGCCAGCAGCTTGTGGACTAGCAATCAGCCCCAGCATTTT; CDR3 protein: CASSLWTSNQPQHF
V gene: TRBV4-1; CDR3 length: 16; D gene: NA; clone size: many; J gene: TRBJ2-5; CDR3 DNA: TGCGCCAGCAGCCAACCCCGGGACCCGCTTTTGGAGACCCAGTACTTC; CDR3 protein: CASSQPRDPLLETQYF
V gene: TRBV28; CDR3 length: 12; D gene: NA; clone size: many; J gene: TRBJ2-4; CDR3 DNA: TGTGCCAGCAGATTAGCCAAAAACATTCAGTACTTC; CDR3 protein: CASRLAKNIQYF
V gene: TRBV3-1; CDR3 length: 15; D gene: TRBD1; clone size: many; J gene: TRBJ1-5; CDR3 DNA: TGTGCCAGCAGCGCCGGGGGGGGACAGGGACAGCCCCAGCATTTT; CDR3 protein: CASSAGGGQGQPQHF
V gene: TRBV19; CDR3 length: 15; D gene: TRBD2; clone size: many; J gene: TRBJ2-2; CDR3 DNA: TGTGCCAGTATGGGCCTAGCGGCCAACACCGGGGAGCTGTTTTTT; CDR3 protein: CASMGLAANTGELFF
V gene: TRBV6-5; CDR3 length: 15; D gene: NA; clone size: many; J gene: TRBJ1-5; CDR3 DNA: TGTGCCAGCAGCCCCTCTCTAACCAGCAATCAGCCCCAGCATTTT; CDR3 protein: CASSPSLTSNQPQHF
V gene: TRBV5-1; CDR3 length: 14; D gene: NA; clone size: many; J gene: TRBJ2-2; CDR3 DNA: TGCGCCAGCAGCCATGGGACACCCACCGGGGAGCTGTTTTTT; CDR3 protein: CASSHGTPTGELFF
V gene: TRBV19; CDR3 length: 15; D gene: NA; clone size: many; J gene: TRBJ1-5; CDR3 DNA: TGTGCCAGTAGTCCAGACCCAAACGGGAATCAGCCCCAGCATTTT; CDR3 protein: CASSPDPNGNQPQHF